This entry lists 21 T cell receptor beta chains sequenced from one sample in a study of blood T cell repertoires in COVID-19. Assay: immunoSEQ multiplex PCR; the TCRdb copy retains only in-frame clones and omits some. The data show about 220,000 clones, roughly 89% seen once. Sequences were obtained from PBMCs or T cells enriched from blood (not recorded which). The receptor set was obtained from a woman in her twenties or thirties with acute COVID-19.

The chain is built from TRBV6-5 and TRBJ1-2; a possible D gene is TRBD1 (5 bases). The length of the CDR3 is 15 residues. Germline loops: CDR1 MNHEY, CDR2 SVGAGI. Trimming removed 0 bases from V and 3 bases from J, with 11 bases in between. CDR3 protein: CASSYSSGGDYGYTF. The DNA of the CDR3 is TGTGCCAGCAGTTACTCGTCGGGGGGGGACTATGGCTACACCTTC.

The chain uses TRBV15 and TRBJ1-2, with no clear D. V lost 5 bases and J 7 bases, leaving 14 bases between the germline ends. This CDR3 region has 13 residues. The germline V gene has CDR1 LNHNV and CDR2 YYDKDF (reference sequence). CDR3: CATSSRLNFGYTF. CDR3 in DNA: TGTGCCACCAGCTCGCGACTTAATTTTGGCTACACCTTC.

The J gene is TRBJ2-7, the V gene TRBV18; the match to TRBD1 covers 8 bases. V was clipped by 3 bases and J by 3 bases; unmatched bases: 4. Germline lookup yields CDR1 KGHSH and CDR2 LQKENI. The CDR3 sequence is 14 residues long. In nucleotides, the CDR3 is TGTGCCAGCTCACCGGGACAGGCTCTCTACGAGCAGTACTTC. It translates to CASSPGQALYEQYF.

The CDR3 DNA reads TGTGCCAGCAGTGAAAGGGAGGGAGGTAATTCACCCCTCCACTTT. Its translation: CASSEREGGNSPLHF. The chain combines TRBV2 with TRBJ1-6; D unclear. The length of the CDR3 is 15 residues. Looked up from germline, CDR1 is SNHLY and CDR2 is FYNNEI. With 2 bases removed from V and 6 bases from J, the gap between germline ends came to 11 bases. The full variable domain, rest sourced from reference TRBV2 and TRBJ1-6, is EPEVTQTPSHQVTQMGQEVILRCVPISNHLYFYWYRQILGQKVEFLVSFYNNEISEKSEIFDDQFSVERPDGSNFTLKIRSTKLEDSAMYFCASSEREGGNSPLHFGNGTRLTVT.

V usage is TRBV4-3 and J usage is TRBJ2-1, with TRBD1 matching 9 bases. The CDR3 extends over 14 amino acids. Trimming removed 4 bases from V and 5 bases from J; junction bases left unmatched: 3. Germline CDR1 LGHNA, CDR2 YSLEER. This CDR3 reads CASSRGQGNNEQFF. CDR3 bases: TGCGCCAGCAGCCGGGGACAGGGAAACAATGAGCAGTTCTTC.

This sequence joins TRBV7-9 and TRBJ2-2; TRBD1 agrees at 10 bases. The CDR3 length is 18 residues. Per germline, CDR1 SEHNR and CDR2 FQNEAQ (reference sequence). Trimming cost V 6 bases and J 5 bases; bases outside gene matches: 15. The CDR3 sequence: CASRTRGTGVRRTGELFF. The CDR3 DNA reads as TGTGCCAGCAGAACCCGAGGGACAGGGGTTCGGCGAACCGGGGAGCTGTTTTTT.

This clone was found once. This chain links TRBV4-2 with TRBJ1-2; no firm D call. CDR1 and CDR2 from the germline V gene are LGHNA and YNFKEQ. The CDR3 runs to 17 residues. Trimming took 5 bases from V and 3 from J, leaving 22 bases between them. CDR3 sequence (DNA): TGTGCCAGCAGCACCCACGAGGCCCTAGTTGTAGACTATGGCTACACCTTC. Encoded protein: CASSTHEALVVDYGYTF.

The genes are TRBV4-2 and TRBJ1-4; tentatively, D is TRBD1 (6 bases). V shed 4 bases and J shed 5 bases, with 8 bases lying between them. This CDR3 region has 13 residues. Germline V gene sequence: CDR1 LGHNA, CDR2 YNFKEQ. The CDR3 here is CASSPGQNEKLFF. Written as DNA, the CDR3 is TGTGCCAGCAGCCCAGGACAGAATGAAAAACTGTTTTTT.

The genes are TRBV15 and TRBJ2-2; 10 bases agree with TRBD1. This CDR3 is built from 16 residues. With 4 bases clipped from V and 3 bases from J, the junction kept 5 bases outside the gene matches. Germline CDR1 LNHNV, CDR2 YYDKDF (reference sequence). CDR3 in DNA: TGTGCCACCAGCACCCGGGACAGGGGATACACCGGGGAGCTGTTTTTT. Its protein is CATSTRDRGYTGELFF.

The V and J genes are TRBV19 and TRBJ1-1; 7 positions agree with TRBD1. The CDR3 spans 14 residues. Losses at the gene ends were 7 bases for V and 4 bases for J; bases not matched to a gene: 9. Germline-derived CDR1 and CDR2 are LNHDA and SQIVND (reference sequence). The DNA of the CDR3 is TGTGCCAGTATCCCCAGACAGGGACCCACTGAAGCTTTCTTT. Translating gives CASIPRQGPTEAFF.

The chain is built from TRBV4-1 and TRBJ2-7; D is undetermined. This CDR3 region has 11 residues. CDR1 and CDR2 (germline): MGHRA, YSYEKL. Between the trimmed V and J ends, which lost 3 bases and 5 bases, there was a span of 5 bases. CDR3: CASSHRNEQYF. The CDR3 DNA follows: TGCGCCAGCAGCCATAGAAACGAGCAGTACTTC.

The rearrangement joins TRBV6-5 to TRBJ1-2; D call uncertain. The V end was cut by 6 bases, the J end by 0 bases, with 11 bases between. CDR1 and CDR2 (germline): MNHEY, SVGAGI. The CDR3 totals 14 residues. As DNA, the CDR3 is TGTGCCAGCAGCACGACATCTACTAACTATGGCTACACCTTC. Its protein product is CASSTTSTNYGYTF.

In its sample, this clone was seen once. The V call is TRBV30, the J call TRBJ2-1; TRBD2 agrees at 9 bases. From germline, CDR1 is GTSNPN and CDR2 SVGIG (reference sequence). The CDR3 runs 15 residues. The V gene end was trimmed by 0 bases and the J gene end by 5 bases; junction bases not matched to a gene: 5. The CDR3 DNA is TGTGCCTGGAGTGTACTGACTAGCGGAGACAATGAGCAGTTCTTC. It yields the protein CAWSVLTSGDNEQFF.

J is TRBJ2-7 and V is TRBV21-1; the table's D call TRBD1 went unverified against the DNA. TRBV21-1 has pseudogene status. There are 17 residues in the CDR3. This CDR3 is CASSKKRGQGPSYEQYF. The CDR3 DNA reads TGTGCCAGCAGCAAAAAAAGGGGACAGGGGCCGTCCTACGAGCAGTACTTC.

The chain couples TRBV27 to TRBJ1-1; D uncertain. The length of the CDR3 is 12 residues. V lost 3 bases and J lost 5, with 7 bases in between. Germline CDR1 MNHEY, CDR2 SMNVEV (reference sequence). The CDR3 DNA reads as TGTGCCAGCAGTTTCGCGGGGACTGAAGCTTTCTTT. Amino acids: CASSFAGTEAFF.

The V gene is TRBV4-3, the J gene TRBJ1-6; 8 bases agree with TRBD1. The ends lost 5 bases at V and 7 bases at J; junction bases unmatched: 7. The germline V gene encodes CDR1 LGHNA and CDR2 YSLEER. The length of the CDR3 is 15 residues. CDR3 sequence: CASSATGVRNSPLHF. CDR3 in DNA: TGCGCCAGCAGCGCGACAGGGGTGAGAAATTCACCCCTCCACTTT.

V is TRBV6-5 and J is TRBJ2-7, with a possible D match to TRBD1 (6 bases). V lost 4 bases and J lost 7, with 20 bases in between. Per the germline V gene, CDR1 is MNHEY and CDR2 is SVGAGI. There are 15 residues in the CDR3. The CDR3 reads CASSWTGTPIGEQYF. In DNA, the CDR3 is TGTGCCAGCAGTTGGACCGGGACACCCATTGGAGAGCAGTACTTC.

For the CDR3, the DNA is TGTGCCAGCAGCTTAGGGGCCAGCCGGGGGTATGGCTACACCTTC. It translates to CASSLGASRGYGYTF. The chain recombines TRBV7-9 with TRBJ1-2; D is possibly TRBD1 (5 bases). The CDR3 consists of 15 residues. V was cut by 1 base and J by 5 bases, with 14 bases left in between. The V gene's germline CDR1 is SEHNR and CDR2 FQNEAQ (reference sequence). Full variable domain (remainder filled in from reference TRBV7-9 and TRBJ1-2): DTGVSQNPRHKITKRGQNVTFRCDPISEHNRLYWYRQTLGQGPEFLTYFQNEAQLEKSRLLSDRFSAERPKGSFSTLEIQRTEQGDSAMYLCASSLGASRGYGYTFGSGTRLTVV.

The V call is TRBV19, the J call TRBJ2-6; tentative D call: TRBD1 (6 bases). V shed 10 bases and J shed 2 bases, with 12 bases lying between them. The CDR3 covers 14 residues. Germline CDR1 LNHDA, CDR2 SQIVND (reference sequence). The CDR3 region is CATTKGAGANVLTF. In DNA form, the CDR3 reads TGTGCCACCACCAAGGGGGCTGGGGCCAACGTCCTGACTTTC.

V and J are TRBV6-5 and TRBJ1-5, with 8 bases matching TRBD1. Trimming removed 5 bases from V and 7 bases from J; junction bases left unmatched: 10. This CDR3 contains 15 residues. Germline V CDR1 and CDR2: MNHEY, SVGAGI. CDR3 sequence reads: CASSLDRAPGQPQHF. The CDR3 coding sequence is TGTGCCAGCAGTCTGGACAGGGCCCCCGGACAGCCCCAGCATTTT.

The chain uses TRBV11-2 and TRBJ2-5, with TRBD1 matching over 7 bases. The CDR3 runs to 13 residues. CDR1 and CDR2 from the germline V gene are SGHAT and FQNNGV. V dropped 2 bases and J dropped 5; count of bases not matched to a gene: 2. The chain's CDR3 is CASSLTGDETQYF. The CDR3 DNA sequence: TGTGCCAGCAGCTTAACAGGGGACGAGACCCAGTACTTC.